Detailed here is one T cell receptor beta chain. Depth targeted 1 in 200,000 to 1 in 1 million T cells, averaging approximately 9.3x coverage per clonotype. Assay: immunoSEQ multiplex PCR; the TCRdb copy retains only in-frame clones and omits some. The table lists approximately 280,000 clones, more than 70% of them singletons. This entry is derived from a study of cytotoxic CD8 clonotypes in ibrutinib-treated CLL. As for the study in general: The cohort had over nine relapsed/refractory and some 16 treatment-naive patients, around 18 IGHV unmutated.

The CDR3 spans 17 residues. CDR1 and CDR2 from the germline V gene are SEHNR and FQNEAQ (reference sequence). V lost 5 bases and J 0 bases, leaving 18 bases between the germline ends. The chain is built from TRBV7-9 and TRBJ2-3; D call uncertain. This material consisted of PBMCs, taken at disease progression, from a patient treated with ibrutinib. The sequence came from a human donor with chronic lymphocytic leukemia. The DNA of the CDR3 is TGTGCCAGCAGCCCATTATCTGGGCGCTCTAGCACAGATACGCAGTATTTT. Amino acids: CASSPLSGRSSTDTQYF.